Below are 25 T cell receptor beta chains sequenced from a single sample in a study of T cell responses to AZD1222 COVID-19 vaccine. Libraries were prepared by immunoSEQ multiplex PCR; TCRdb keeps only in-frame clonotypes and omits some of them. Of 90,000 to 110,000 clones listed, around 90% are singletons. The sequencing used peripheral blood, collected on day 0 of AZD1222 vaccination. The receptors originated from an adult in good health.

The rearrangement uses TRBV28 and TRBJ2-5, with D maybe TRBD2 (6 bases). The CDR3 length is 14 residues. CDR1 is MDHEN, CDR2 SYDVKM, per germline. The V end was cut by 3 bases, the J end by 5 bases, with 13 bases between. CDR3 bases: TGTGCCAGCAGTTTCCCCGGGGGTCAGGAGACCCAGTACTTC. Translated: CASSFPGGQETQYF.

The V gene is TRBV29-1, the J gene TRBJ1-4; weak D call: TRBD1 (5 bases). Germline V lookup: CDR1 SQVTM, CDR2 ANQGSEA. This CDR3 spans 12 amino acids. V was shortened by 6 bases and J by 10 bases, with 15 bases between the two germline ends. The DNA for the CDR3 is TGCAGCGTGGGGGACGACGGGGGAAAACTGTTTTTT. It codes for CSVGDDGGKLFF.

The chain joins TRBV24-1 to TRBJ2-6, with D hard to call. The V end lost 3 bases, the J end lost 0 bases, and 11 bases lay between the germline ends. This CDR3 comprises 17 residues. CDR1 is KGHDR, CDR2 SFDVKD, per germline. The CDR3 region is CATSDPWVSSGANVLTF. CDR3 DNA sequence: TGTGCCACCAGTGATCCCTGGGTCAGCTCTGGGGCCAACGTCCTGACTTTC.

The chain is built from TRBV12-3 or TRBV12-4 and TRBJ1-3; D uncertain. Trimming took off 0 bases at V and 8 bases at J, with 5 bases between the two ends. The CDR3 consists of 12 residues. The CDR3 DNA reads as TGTGCCAGCAGTTTAGCAGGTCACACCATATATTTT. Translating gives CASSLAGHTIYF.

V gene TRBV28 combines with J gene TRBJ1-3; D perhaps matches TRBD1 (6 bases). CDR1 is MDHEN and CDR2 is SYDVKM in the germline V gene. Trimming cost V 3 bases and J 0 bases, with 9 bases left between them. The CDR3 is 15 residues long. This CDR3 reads CASSFHRASGNTIYF. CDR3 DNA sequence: TGTGCCAGCAGTTTTCACAGGGCCTCTGGAAACACCATATATTTT.

The CDR3 loop is CASTPGVSGANVLTF. For the CDR3, the DNA is TGCGCCAGCACCCCAGGGGTCTCTGGGGCCAACGTCCTGACTTTC. This rearrangement joins TRBV5-1 to TRBJ2-6; D is perhaps TRBD1 (6 bases). V was cut by 6 bases and J by 0 bases, with 10 bases left in between. The germline CDR1 and CDR2 sequences are SGHRS and YFSETQ. CDR3 length: 15 residues.

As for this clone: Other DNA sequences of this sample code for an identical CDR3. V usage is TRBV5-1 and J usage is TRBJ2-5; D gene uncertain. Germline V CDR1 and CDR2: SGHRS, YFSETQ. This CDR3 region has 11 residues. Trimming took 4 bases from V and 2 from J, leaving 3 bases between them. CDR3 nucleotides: TGCGCCAGCAGCCTGCAAGAGACCCAGTACTTC. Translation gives CASSLQETQYF.

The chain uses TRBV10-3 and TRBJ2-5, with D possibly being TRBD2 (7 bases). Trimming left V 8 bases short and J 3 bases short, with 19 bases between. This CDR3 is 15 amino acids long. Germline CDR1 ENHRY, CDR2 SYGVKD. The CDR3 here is CAIRGTGGAKETQYF. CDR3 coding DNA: TGTGCCATCCGGGGGACGGGGGGCGCAAAAGAGACCCAGTACTTC.

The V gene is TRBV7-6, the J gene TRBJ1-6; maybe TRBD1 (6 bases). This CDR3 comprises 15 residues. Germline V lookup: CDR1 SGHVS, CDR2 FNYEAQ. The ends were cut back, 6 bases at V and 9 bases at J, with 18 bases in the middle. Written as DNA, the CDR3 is TGTGCCAGCAGGCCATCCCCAGGGGCCGGTTCACCCCTCCACTTT. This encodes CASRPSPGAGSPLHF.

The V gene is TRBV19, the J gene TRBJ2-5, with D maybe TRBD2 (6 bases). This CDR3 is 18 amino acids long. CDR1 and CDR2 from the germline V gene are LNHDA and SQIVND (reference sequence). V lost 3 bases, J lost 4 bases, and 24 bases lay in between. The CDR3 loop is CASSIGGVAGTFGETQYF. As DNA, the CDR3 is TGTGCCAGTAGTATCGGAGGGGTGGCGGGGACTTTTGGAGAGACCCAGTACTTC.

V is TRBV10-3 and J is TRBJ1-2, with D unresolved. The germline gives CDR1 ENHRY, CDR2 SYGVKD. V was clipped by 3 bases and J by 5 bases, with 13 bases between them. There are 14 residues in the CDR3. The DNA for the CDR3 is TGTGCCATCAGTGATTCGGGGAAAGGGTATGGCTACACCTTC. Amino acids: CAISDSGKGYGYTF.

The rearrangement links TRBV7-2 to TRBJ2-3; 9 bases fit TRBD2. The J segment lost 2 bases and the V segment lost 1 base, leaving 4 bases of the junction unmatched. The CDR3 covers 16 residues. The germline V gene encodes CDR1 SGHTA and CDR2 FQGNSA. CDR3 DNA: TGTGCCAGCAGCTTAGGGCGGGGGGGCATCACAGATACGCAGTATTTT. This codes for CASSLGRGGITDTQYF.

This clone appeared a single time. The CDR3 nucleotides are TGCGCCAGCAGTGAGATTGAGTCAGACGGCTACACCTTC. Residues: CASSEIESDGYTF. The genes are TRBV10-2 and TRBJ1-2; D not certain. Germline V gene lookup returns CDR1 WSHSY and CDR2 SAAADI. The CDR3 consists of 13 residues. The germline V and J ends were trimmed by 2 bases and 8 bases, with 12 bases remaining between them.

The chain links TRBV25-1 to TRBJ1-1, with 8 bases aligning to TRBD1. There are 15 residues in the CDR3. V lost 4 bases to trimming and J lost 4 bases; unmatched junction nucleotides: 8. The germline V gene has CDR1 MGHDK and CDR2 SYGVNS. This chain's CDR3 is CASSVLQGVITEAFF. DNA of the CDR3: TGTGCCAGCAGTGTTTTACAGGGGGTGATCACTGAAGCTTTCTTT.

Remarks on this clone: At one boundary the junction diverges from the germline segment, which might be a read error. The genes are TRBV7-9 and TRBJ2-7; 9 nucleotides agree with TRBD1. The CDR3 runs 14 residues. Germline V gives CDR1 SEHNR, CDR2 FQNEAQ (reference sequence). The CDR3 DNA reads TGTGCCAGCAGTTTAGGGACAGGGTCCTACGAGCAGTACTTC. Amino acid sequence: CASSLGTGSYEQYF.

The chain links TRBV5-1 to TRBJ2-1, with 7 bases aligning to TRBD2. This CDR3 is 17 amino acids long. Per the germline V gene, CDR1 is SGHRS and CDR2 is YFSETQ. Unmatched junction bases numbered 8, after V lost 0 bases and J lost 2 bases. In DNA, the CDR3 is TGCGCCAGCAGCTTGGCGACCGGGACTAACGCCTACAATGAGCAGTTCTTC. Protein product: CASSLATGTNAYNEQFF.

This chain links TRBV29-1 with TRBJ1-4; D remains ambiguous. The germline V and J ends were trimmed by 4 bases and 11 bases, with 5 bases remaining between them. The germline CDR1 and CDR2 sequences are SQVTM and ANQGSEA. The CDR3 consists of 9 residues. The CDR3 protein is CSVGDKLFF. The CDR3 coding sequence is TGCAGCGTTGGGGATAAACTGTTTTTT.

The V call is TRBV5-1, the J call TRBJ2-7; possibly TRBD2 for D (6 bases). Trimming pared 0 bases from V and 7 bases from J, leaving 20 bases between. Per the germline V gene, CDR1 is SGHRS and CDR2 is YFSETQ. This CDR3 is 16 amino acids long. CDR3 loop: CASSLGPAEGREEQYF. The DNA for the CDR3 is TGCGCCAGCAGCTTGGGGCCAGCGGAGGGACGGGAGGAGCAGTACTTC.

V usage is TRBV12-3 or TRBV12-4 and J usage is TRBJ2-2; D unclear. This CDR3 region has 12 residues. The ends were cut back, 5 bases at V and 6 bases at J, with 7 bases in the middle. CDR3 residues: CASSGGAGELFF. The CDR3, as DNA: TGTGCCAGCAGTGGTGGGGCCGGGGAGCTGTTTTTT.

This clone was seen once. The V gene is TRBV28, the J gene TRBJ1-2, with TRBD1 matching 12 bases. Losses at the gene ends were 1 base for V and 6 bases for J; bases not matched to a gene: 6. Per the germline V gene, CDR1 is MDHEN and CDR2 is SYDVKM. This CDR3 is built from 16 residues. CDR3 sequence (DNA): TGTGCCAGCAGTTTATACGGGACAGGGGGCGCAGATGGCTACACCTTC. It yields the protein CASSLYGTGGADGYTF.

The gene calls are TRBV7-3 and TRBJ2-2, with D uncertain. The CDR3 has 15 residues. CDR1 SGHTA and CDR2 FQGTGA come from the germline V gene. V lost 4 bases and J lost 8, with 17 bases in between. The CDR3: CASSSIRNRGGELFF. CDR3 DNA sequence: TGTGCCAGCAGCTCTATAAGAAACCGTGGGGGGGAGCTGTTTTTT.

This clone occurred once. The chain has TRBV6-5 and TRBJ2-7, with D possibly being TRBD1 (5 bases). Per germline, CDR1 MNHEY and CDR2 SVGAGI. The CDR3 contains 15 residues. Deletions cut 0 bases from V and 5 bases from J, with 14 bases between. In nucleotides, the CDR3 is TGTGCCAGCAGTTACTCGATAGGACAAGCCAACGAGCAGTACTTC. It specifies CASSYSIGQANEQYF.

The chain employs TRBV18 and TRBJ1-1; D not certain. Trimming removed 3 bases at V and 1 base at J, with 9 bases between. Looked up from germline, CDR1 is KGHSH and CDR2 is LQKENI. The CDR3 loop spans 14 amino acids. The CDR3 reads CASSPGSRNTEAFF. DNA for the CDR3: TGTGCCAGCTCACCGGGATCGAGGAACACTGAAGCTTTCTTT.

In DNA, the CDR3 is TGTGCCAGCAGTCAATCGGACGCGATACAAGAGACCCAGTACTTC. Amino acids: CASSQSDAIQETQYF. V gene TRBV7-3 combines with J gene TRBJ2-5; D gene ambiguous. Trimming pared 6 bases from V and 2 bases from J, leaving 16 bases between. Germline V gives CDR1 SGHTA, CDR2 FQGTGA. This CDR3 region has 15 residues.

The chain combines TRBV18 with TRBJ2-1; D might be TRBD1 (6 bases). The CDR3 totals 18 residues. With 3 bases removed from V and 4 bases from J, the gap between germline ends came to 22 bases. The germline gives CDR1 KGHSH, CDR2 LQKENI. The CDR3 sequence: CASSPTTGTSSAYNEQFF. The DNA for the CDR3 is TGTGCCAGCTCACCTACAACAGGGACGAGTAGCGCATACAATGAGCAGTTCTTC.